This T cell receptor (beta chain) was observed in a study of CD8+CD57+ T cells in acquired aplastic anemia. It was patients with CD8+CD57+ cell expansion by flow cytometry who were chosen for sequencing. Every patient had severe acquired aplastic anemia. None of the patients had been given any therapy when their blood was sampled. About this clonotype: No antigen is known for it.

Study-level points and caveats: Around 29 CD8+ CDR3 sequences were shared between patients and controls.

Profiles of TCR beta VDJ and CDR3 were generated from a genomic DNA template. TCRdb reprocessed the reads with MiXCR, giving one entry per CDR3 protein. The data show approximately 300,000 distinct CDR3 sequences, 50% to 65% seen once. V dropped 5 bases and J dropped 0 bases, with 17 bases sitting between them. The CDR3 runs 17 residues. CDR1 is SGHNT and CDR2 is YENEEA in the germline V gene. This receptor was taken from a human donor with aplastic anemia. The sequencing input was sorted CD4+, CD8+, or CD8+CD57+ T cells (not recorded which) from PBMCs. The V gene is TRBV11-3, the J gene TRBJ1-3; D uncertain. The CDR3 DNA follows: TGTGCCAGCAGCCCGTTTTTTGGAACTACCTCTGGAAACACCATATATTTT. It translates to CASSPFFGTTSGNTIYF.